These 27 T cell receptor beta chains share one sample of origin, sequenced in a study of identical twins. TCRdb processed the 5' RACE reads anew with MiXCR; each CDR3 protein has one entry. The sample holds some 500,000 distinct CDR3 sequences, approximately 10% seen once. These data are also associated with another study on yellow fever vaccine responses in identical twins.

Sequenced input: PBMCs. The receptors stem from a woman under 30 in good health.

This clonotype was counted only a few times. The J gene is TRBJ2-7, the V gene TRBV7-9; perhaps TRBD1 as D (6 bases). V dropped 4 bases and J dropped 3 bases, with 10 bases sitting between them. This CDR3 is 13 amino acids long. Germline assignment: CDR1 SEHNR and CDR2 FQNEAQ (reference sequence). CDR3 region: CASSWQGIYEQYF. In DNA, the CDR3 is TGTGCCAGCAGCTGGCAGGGGATCTACGAGCAGTACTTC.

The rearrangement links TRBV4-1 to TRBJ2-5; 11 nucleotides match TRBD2. Germline V gene lookup returns CDR1 MGHRA and CDR2 YSYEKL. Trimming cost V 4 bases and J 9 bases; bases outside gene matches: 7. The CDR3 is made up of 14 amino acids. CDR3 loop: CASSLTLAGDPQYF. The CDR3 DNA reads TGCGCCAGCAGCCTAACACTAGCGGGGGACCCCCAGTACTTC.

V usage is TRBV3-1 and J usage is TRBJ2-3, with 10 bases matching TRBD1. V was pared by 3 bases and J by 6 bases, with 9 bases of the junction left unmatched. This CDR3 is 16 amino acids long. Germline V gene lookup returns CDR1 LGHDT and CDR2 YNNKEL (reference sequence). CDR3 in amino acids: CASSQGTGASGDTQYF. CDR3 nucleotides: TGTGCCAGCAGCCAGGGGACAGGGGCAAGCGGGGATACGCAGTATTTT.

Points on this clonotype: Just one base apart from a much larger clone, this may be a read error. The chain links TRBV20-1 to TRBJ2-3; 9 nucleotides match TRBD2. The germline V gene encodes CDR1 DFQATT and CDR2 SNEGSKA (reference sequence). This CDR3 has 16 amino acids. CDR3 DNA sequence: TGCTGTGCTAGAGTGGCGACTAGCGGCACAAGGGGTACGCAGTATTTT. Protein product: CCARVATSGTRGTQYF.

This clonotype occurred once. The V gene is TRBV30, the J gene TRBJ2-1, with D perhaps matching TRBD1 (6 bases). Germline CDR1 GTSNPN, CDR2 SVGIG (reference sequence). The ends were cut back, 4 bases at V and 2 bases at J, with 6 bases in the middle. CDR3 length: 12 amino acids. CDR3 amino acids: CAWTGAYNEQFF. The CDR3, as DNA: TGTGCCTGGACAGGGGCCTACAATGAGCAGTTCTTC. The entire variable domain, with the rest obtained from reference TRBV30 and TRBJ2-1, is as follows: SQTIHQWPATLVQPVGSPLSLECTVEGTSNPNLYWYRQAAGRGLQLLFYSVGIGQISSEVPQNLSASRPQDRQFILSSKKLLLSDSGFYLCAWTGAYNEQFFGPGTRLTVL.

This clonotype was observed many times. The chain uses TRBV29-1 and TRBJ2-1; D might be TRBD1 or TRBD2, each matching 5 bases. The CDR3 contains 11 residues. The germline gives CDR1 SQVTM, CDR2 ANQGSEA. Trimming removed 6 bases from V and 6 bases from J, with 9 bases in between. This CDR3 reads CSVGERNEQFF. CDR3 sequence (DNA): TGCAGCGTGGGGGAGCGCAATGAGCAGTTCTTC.

This clonotype has a count of ten or more. The V call is TRBV6-4, the J call TRBJ2-2, with TRBD1 matching 10 bases. Germline V lookup: CDR1 MRHNA, CDR2 SNTAGT. The junction had 8 bases not matched to a gene; V was cut back by 3 bases and J by 4 bases. The CDR3 covers 17 residues. This CDR3 reads CASSEIMTGGRTGELFF. CDR3 in DNA: TGTGCCAGCAGTGAAATCATGACAGGGGGCCGCACCGGGGAGCTGTTTTTT.

The chain combines TRBV6-1 with TRBJ2-5; TRBD1 agrees at 12 bases. CDR3 length equals 16 residues. The V segment lost 5 bases and the J segment 5 bases; nucleotides outside the gene matches: 9. Germline V gene data show CDR1 as MNHNS and CDR2 as SASEGT. CDR3 in DNA: TGTGCCAGCAGTCGAACCGGGACAGGGGGCTTGGAGACCCAGTACTTC. The encoded protein is CASSRTGTGGLETQYF.

The chain combines TRBV20-1 with TRBJ1-5; TRBD1 might be the D (6 bases). With 5 bases removed from V and 0 bases from J, the gap between germline ends came to 8 bases. This CDR3 has 13 amino acids. The germline V gene has CDR1 DFQATT and CDR2 SNEGSKA (reference sequence). CDR3 sequence reads: CSAGDTSNQPQHF. As DNA, the CDR3 is TGCAGTGCTGGGGACACTAGCAATCAGCCCCAGCATTTT.

This clonotype was seen a handful of times. This chain connects TRBV20-1 to TRBJ2-7, with 11 positions matching TRBD2. V shed 6 bases and J 3 bases; nucleotides not matched to a gene: 4. CDR3 length: 13 amino acids. Germline CDR1 DFQATT, CDR2 SNEGSKA (reference sequence). The CDR3 sequence is CSAGTSGYYEQYF. DNA for the CDR3: TGCAGTGCCGGGACTAGCGGATACTACGAGCAGTACTTC.

The V and J genes are TRBV7-2 and TRBJ2-3; no definite D call. CDR1 and CDR2 (germline): SGHTA, FQGNSA. The CDR3 is 13 residues long. V was trimmed by 4 bases and J by 5 bases, leaving 10 bases between them. DNA for the CDR3: TGTGCCAGCAGCTCCCTTATGGGAGATACGCAGTATTTT. Protein sequence: CASSSLMGDTQYF.

The table lists this clonotype with a few counts. The J gene is TRBJ2-5, the V gene TRBV7-2; 9 nucleotides align to TRBD1. In germline, CDR1 is SGHTA, CDR2 FQGNSA. This CDR3 is built from 15 residues. The V gene end was trimmed by 4 bases and the J gene end by 5 bases; junction bases not matched to a gene: 8. The chain's CDR3 is CASSSTGGPLETQYF. The DNA for the CDR3 is TGTGCCAGCAGCTCGACAGGGGGTCCCTTGGAGACCCAGTACTTC. Combining the CDR3 with reference TRBV7-2 and TRBJ2-5 gives the whole variable domain GAGVSQSPSNKVTEKGKDVELRCDPISGHTALYWYRQSLGQGLEFLIYFQGNSAPDKSGLPSDRFSAERTGGSVSTLTIQRTQQEDSAVYLCASSSTGGPLETQYFGPGTRLLVL.

The V and J genes are TRBV5-1 and TRBJ2-1; D is undetermined. The CDR3 covers 16 residues. Trimming took 3 bases from V and 2 from J, leaving 15 bases between them. Germline CDR1 reads SGHRS; CDR2 reads YFSETQ. CDR3 in amino acids: CASSSTADVTYNEQFF. The CDR3, as DNA: TGCGCCAGCAGCTCGACGGCGGACGTTACCTACAATGAGCAGTTCTTC.

This clonotype was observed a few times. The chain joins TRBV7-8 to TRBJ2-3; 10 bases line up with TRBD1. This CDR3 spans 17 amino acids. The J segment lost 4 bases and the V segment lost 5 bases, leaving 12 bases of the junction unmatched. The germline CDR1 and CDR2 sequences are SGHVS and FQNEAQ. This CDR3 reads CASSHYPTGGLPDTQYF. In DNA, the CDR3 is TGTGCCAGCAGCCATTACCCGACAGGGGGCCTTCCAGATACGCAGTATTTT.

This clonotype was counted a few times. The rearrangement joins TRBV7-8 to TRBJ2-7; TRBD2 agrees at 14 bases. CDR3 length: 16 amino acids. The germline V gene encodes CDR1 SGHVS and CDR2 FQNEAQ. The V segment lost 6 bases and the J segment 2 bases; nucleotides outside the gene matches: 6. This chain's CDR3 is CASSDRLAGGPYEQYF. CDR3 nucleotide sequence: TGTGCCAGCAGTGACCGACTAGCGGGGGGGCCCTACGAGCAGTACTTC.

This clonotype was found a few times. The genes are TRBV9 and TRBJ2-1, with 13 bases aligning to TRBD2. Germline trimming cut 3 bases from V and 6 bases from J; bases unmatched to any gene: 9. Germline V gene lookup returns CDR1 SGDLS and CDR2 YYNGEE. This CDR3 spans 17 amino acids. DNA for the CDR3: TGTGCCAGCAGCGGGACTAGCGGGGGCCTACATCTCAATGAGCAGTTCTTC. This encodes CASSGTSGGLHLNEQFF. Drawing the rest from reference TRBV9 and TRBJ2-1, the complete variable domain is DSGVTQTPKHLITATGQRVTLRCSPRSGDLSVYWYQQSLDQGLQFLIQYYNGEERAKGNILERFSAQQFPDLHSELNLSSLELGDSALYFCASSGTSGGLHLNEQFFGPGTRLTVL.

In its sample, this clonotype was seen many times. This chain links TRBV29-1 with TRBJ2-1, with a weak D call TRBD1 (6 bases). CDR1 and CDR2 (germline): SQVTM, ANQGSEA. This CDR3 contains 12 residues. V gave up 0 bases and J gave up 8 bases, with 8 bases separating them. The CDR3 coding sequence is TGCAGCGTTGAAGAGGGGGCTGATGAGCAGTTCTTC. Translating it yields CSVEEGADEQFF.

This clonotype occurred a few times. The chain couples TRBV11-2 to TRBJ2-5, with 9 nucleotides matching TRBD2. CDR1 is SGHAT and CDR2 is FQNNGV in the germline V gene. Trimming cost V 6 bases and J 3 bases; bases outside gene matches: 5. The CDR3 length is 14 residues. In DNA form, the CDR3 reads TGTGCCAGCAGAAGCAGCGGGGGGAAAGAGACCCAGTACTTC. The encoded protein is CASRSSGGKETQYF.

This clonotype was recorded at least ten times. The chain uses TRBV5-1 and TRBJ2-3; TRBD1 agrees at 8 bases. Germline V gene sequence: CDR1 SGHRS, CDR2 YFSETQ. The CDR3 runs to 14 residues. Trimming at V came to 4 bases and at J to 2 bases, leaving 3 bases not matched to a gene. The CDR3 sequence is CASSQGQDTDTQYF. In nucleotides, the CDR3 is TGCGCCAGCAGCCAGGGACAGGACACAGATACGCAGTATTTT.

The rearrangement joins TRBV6-1 to TRBJ2-3, with 12 bases identical to TRBD2. The junction had 5 bases not matched to a gene; V was cut back by 7 bases and J by 3 bases. The germline V gene has CDR1 MNHNS and CDR2 SASEGT. This CDR3 has 15 residues. The CDR3 protein is CASKLTSGGTDTQYF. The CDR3 DNA reads as TGTGCCAGCAAACTGACTAGCGGGGGAACAGATACGCAGTATTTT.

This chain uses TRBV4-2 with TRBJ1-1; 9 bases are a match to TRBD1. The CDR3 has 15 amino acids. V lost 5 bases, J lost 5 bases, and 9 bases stayed unmatched. Per the germline V gene, CDR1 is LGHNA and CDR2 is YNFKEQ. For the CDR3, the DNA is TGTGCCAGCAGCGAAACCGGGACAGGGATTACTGAAGCTTTCTTT. Translated, it gives CASSETGTGITEAFF.

In nucleotides, the CDR3 is TGTGCCAGCAGTCGGACTAGCGGGAGGGCCGCAGATACGCAGTATTTT. This encodes CASSRTSGRAADTQYF. The chain couples TRBV7-2 to TRBJ2-3; 15 bases fit TRBD2. Germline V lookup: CDR1 SGHTA, CDR2 FQGNSA. The CDR3 is 16 amino acids. V was clipped by 6 bases and J by 4 bases; unmatched bases: 5.

This clonotype was detected a few times. The CDR3 bases are TGTGCCAGCAGCTTATCGAGCCGTTCATCGTATGGCTACACCTTC. Its translation is CASSLSSRSSYGYTF. The gene calls are TRBV11-2 and TRBJ1-2; D gene uncertain. The CDR3 runs to 15 residues. Looked up from germline, CDR1 is SGHAT and CDR2 is FQNNGV. V shed 2 bases and J shed 5 bases, with 15 bases lying between them.

This clonotype appeared a single time. J is TRBJ2-1 and V is TRBV20-1; D ambiguous. The CDR3 covers 11 residues. V was clipped by 1 base and J by 7 bases, with 5 bases between them. CDR1 and CDR2 from the germline V gene are DFQATT and SNEGSKA (reference sequence). The CDR3 nucleotides read TGCAGTGCTAGAGTCCAAAATGAGCAGTTCTTC. As protein: CSARVQNEQFF.

In this sample, this clonotype turned up many times. CDR3 nucleotides: TGTGCCAGCACCTTGTGGGTGGATACGCAGTATTTT. It codes for CASTLWVDTQYF. V and J are TRBV27 and TRBJ2-3; D remains ambiguous. The CDR3 spans 12 residues. The V end was cut by 7 bases, the J end by 6 bases, with 11 bases between. The V gene's germline CDR1 is MNHEY and CDR2 SMNVEV (reference sequence).

In its sample, this clonotype was seen a few times. V gene TRBV12-3 or TRBV12-4 combines with J gene TRBJ2-1; the match to TRBD2 covers 9 bases. Trimming cost V 8 bases and J 3 bases; bases outside gene matches: 8. This CDR3 is 15 amino acids long. The chain's CDR3 is CASYGSSGSYNEQFF. DNA of the CDR3: TGTGCCAGCTATGGTAGTAGCGGGAGCTACAATGAGCAGTTCTTC.

This chain joins TRBV7-2 and TRBJ2-7; tentatively, D is TRBD1 or TRBD2 (5 bases each). Germline V gene data show CDR1 as SGHTA and CDR2 as FQGNSA. The CDR3 spans 15 residues. With 4 bases removed from V and 6 bases from J, the gap between germline ends came to 19 bases. The CDR3 nucleotides read TGTGCCAGCAGCTCTGAGCCTTCCGGGGCGTTCGAGCAGTACTTC. Encoded protein: CASSSEPSGAFEQYF.